This entry is about one TCR beta chain. The antigen remains unidentified. Looked up from germline, CDR1 is ENHRY and CDR2 is SYGVKD. Trimming took 6 bases from V and 1 from J, leaving 13 bases between them. The CDR3 spans 14 residues. TCR beta libraries were made by quantitative 5'-RACE with molecular barcodes. Via MiXCR, TCRdb re-called the 5' RACE reads, giving one row per CDR3 protein. This sample yields fewer than 400,000 distinct CDR3 sequences, of which under 25% are seen a single time; approximately 15% belongs to the top ten. The data belong to a study of CD8 T cells in ankylosing spondylitis. Findings and limits, study-wide: As reported, disease-linked clones showed significant enrichment in matched ankylosing spondylitis synovial fluid. In ankylosing spondylitis blood, a motif of seven or eight highly homologous TCR beta variants appeared characteristic.

This chain uses TRBV10-3 with TRBJ2-7, with D possibly being TRBD1 (6 bases). Sequenced: blood, either unsorted or a sorted T cell fraction (not recorded which). The TCR originated in a male donor with ankylosing spondylitis. CDR3 bases: TGTGCCATCAGGCCGGGACAACTATCCTACGAGCAGTACTTC. This sequence encodes CAIRPGQLSYEQYF.